The present entry profiles one T cell receptor beta chain with its context. The antigen remains undetermined. This sample is drawn from a study of long-term antiretroviral therapy in people with HIV. Study context: By about a decade, the earliest samples predate the 2015 immediate-ART recommendation. Overall study results and limits: Post-ART diversity increased but stayed below transplant donor controls. Adherence to ART, viral resistance and therapy changes lacked any data. HIV repertoires covered narrower CDR3 length ranges than controls did.

Investigators performed immunoSEQ version v3.0 at survey level. Only in-frame clones appear in the TCRdb table, and some are missing; sequencing was by immunoSEQ multiplex PCR. Found here are tens of thousands of clones, 80% of them singletons; the top ten hold roughly 7%. The sequencing used unsorted PBMCs, collected 0.3 years after starting antiretroviral therapy. The clonotype was recovered from a man in his forties with HIV.

This CDR3 is CASSRRQKRDTEAFF. The CDR3 nucleotides are TGCGCCAGCAGCCGCCGACAGAAGAGAGACACTGAAGCTTTCTTT. The rearrangement uses TRBV5-1 and TRBJ1-1; TRBD1 is a possible D gene (5 bases). The V end was cut by 4 bases, the J end by 3 bases, with 16 bases between. Germline V gene data show CDR1 as SGHRS and CDR2 as YFSETQ. This CDR3 contains 15 residues. Together with reference TRBV5-1 and TRBJ1-1, the CDR3 gives the full variable domain: KAGVTQTPRYLIKTRGQQVTLSCSPISGHRSVSWYQQTPGQGLQFLFEYFSETQRNKGNFPGRFSGRQFSNSRSEMNVSTLELGDSALYLCASSRRQKRDTEAFFGQGTRLTVV.